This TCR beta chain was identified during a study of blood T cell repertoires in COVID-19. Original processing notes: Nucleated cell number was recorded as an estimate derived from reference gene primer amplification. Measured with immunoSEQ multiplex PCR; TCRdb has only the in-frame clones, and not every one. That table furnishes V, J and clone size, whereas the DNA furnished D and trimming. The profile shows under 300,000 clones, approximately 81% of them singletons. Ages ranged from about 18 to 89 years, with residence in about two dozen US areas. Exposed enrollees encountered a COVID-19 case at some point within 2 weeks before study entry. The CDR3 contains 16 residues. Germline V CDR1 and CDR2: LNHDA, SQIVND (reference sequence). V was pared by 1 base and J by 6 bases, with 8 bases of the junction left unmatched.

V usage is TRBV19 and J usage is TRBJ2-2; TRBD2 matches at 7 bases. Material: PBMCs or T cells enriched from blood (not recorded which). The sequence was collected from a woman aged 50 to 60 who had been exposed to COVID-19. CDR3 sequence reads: CASSIGGTIRPGELFF. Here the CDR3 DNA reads TGTGCCAGTAGTATAGGTGGGACTATTCGGCCCGGGGAGCTGTTTTTT.